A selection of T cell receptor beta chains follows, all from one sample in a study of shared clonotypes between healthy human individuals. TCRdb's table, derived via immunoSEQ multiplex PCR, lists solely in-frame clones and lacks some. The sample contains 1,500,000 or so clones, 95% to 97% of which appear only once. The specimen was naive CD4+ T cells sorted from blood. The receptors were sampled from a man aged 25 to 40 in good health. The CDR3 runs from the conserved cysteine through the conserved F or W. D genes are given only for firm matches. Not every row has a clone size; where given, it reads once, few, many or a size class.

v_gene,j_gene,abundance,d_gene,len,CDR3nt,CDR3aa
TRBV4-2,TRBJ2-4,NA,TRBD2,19,TGTGCCAGCAGCCCCGACTCCGGGGAAGCGGGAGGCGCCAAAAACATTCAGTACTTC,CASSPDSGEAGGAKNIQYF
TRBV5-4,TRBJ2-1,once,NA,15,TGTGCCAGCAGCCTAGACAGTAGCTCCTACAATGAGCAGTTCTTC,CASSLDSSSYNEQFF
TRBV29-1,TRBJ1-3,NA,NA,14,TGCAGCGTGGACCCCGAGGGAGGTGGAAACACCATATATTTT,CSVDPEGGGNTIYF
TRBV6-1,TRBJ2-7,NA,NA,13,TGTGCCAGCAAGGGAACGGTAGCCCACGAGCAGTACTTC,CASKGTVAHEQYF
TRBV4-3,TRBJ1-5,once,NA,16,TGCGCCAGCAGCCAAGGATACAAGAATAGCAATCAGCCCCAGCATTTT,CASSQGYKNSNQPQHF
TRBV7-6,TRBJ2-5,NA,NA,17,TGTGCCAGCAGCTTAGTCCGTTCGGCCCCCGCCGTGGAGACCCAGTACTTC,CASSLVRSAPAVETQYF
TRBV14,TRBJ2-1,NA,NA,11,TGTGCCAGCAGCCAAGCCGGAACGCAGTTCTTC,CASSQAGTQFF
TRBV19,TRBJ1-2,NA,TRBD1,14,TGTGCCAGTAGTACGACAGGGAAGTGGGATGGCTACACCTTC,CASSTTGKWDGYTF
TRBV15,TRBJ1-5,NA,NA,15,TGTGCCACCAGCAGTCCAGGGAATAGCAATCAGCCCCAGCATTTT,CATSSPGNSNQPQHF
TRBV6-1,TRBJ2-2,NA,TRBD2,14,TGTGCCAGCGCTCAGATAGCGGGTTCCGGGGAGCTGTTTTTT,CASAQIAGSGELFF